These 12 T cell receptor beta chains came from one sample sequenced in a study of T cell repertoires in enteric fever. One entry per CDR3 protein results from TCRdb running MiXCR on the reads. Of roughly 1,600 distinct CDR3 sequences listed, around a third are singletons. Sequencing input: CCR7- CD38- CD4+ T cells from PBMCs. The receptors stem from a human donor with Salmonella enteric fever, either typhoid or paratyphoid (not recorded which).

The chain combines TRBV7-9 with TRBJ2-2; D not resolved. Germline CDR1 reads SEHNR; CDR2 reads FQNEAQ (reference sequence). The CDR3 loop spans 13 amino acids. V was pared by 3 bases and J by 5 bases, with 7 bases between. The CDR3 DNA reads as TGTGCCAGCAGCTTGGGTCGAACCGGGGAGCTGTTTTTT. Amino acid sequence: CASSLGRTGELFF. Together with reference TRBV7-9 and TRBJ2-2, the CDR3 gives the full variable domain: DTGVSQNPRHKITKRGQNVTFRCDPISEHNRLYWYRQTLGQGPEFLTYFQNEAQLEKSRLLSDRFSAERPKGSFSTLEIQRTEQGDSAMYLCASSLGRTGELFFGEGSRLTVL.

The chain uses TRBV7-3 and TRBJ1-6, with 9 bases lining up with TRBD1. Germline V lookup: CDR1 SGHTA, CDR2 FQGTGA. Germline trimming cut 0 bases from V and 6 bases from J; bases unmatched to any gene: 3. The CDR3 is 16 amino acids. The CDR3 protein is CASSLTGTGRNSPLHF. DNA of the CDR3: TGTGCCAGCAGCTTAACGGGGACAGGGCGTAATTCACCCCTCCACTTT.

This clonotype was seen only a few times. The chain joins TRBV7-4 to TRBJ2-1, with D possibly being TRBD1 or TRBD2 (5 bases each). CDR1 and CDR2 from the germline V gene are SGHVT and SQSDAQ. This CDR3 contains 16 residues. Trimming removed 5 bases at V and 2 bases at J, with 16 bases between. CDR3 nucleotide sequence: TGTGCCAGCAGCGACTACGGTCTAGGGGCCTACAATGAGCAGTTCTTC. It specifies CASSDYGLGAYNEQFF.

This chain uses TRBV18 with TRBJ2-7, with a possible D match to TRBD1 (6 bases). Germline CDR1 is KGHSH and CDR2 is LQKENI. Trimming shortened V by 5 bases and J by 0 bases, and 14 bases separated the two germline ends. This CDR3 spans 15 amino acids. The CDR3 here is CASSADSGHSYEQYF. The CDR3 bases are TGTGCCAGCTCAGCGGACAGTGGGCACTCCTACGAGCAGTACTTC.

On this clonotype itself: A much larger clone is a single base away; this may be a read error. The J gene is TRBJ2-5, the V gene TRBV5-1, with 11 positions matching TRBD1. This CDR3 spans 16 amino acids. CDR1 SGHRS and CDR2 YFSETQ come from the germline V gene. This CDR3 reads CASSHRDRGYQETKYF. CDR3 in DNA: TGCGCCAGCAGCCATCGGGACAGGGGGTACCAAGAGACCAAGTACTTC.

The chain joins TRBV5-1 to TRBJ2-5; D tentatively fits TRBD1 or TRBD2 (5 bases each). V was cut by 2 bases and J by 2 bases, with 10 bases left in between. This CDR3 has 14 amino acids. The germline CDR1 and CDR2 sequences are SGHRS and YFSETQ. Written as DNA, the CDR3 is TGCGCCAGCAGCTTCTCGGGACGGCAAGAGACCCAGTACTTC. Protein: CASSFSGRQETQYF.

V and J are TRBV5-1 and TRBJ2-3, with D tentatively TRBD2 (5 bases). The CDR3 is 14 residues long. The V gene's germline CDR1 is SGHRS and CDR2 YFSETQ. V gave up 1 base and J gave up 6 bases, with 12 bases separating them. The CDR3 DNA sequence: TGCGCCAGCAGCTTGTATGGAGGCGGGGATACGCAGTATTTT. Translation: CASSLYGGGDTQYF.

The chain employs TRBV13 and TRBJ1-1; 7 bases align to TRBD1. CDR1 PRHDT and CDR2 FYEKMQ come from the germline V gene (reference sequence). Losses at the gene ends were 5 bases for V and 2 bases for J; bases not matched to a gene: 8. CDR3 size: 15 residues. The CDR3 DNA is TGTGCCAGCAGCACCCGACAGGGTGTAAACACTGAAGCTTTCTTT. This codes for CASSTRQGVNTEAFF.

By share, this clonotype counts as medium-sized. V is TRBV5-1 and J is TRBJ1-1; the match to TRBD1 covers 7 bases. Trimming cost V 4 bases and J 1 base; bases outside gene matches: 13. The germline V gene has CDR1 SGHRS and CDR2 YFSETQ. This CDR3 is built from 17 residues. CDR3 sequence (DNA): TGCGCCAGCAGCCTCGGCCGACAGGGAAGGGGGAACACTGAAGCTTTCTTT. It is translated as CASSLGRQGRGNTEAFF.

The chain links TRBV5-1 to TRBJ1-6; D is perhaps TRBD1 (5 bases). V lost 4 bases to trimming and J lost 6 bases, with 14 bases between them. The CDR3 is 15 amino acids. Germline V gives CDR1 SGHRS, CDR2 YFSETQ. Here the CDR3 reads CASSPGSGRNSPLHF. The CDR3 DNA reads TGCGCCAGCAGCCCGGGTTCGGGGCGTAATTCACCCCTCCACTTT. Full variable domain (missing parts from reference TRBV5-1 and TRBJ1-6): KAGVTQTPRYLIKTRGQQVTLSCSPISGHRSVSWYQQTPGQGLQFLFEYFSETQRNKGNFPGRFSGRQFSNSRSEMNVSTLELGDSALYLCASSPGSGRNSPLHFGNGTRLTVT.

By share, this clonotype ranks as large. CDR3 sequence: CASSSISAGSNYGYTF. The CDR3 DNA follows: TGTGCCAGCAGCTCCATATCGGCCGGCTCTAACTATGGCTACACCTTC. The chain combines TRBV7-9 with TRBJ1-2; D ambiguous. The CDR3 has 16 amino acids. CDR1 and CDR2 (germline): SEHNR, FQNEAQ (reference sequence). Trimming took 4 bases from V and 0 from J, leaving 15 bases between them.

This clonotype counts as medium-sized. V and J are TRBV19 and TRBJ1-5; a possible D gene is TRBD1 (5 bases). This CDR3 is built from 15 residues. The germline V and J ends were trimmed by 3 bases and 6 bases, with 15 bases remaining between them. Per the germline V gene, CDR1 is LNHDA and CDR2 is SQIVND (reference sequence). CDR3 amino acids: CASSITGRVGQPQHF. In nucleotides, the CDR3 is TGTGCCAGTAGTATTACGGGCAGGGTGGGTCAGCCCCAGCATTTT.